These T cell receptor beta chains were read from a single sample in a study of T cell repertoires and Cas9 in healthy adults. Produced via immunoSEQ multiplex PCR; TCRdb's table is partial and in-frame only. Of fewer than 25,000 clones listed, around 90% are singletons. Source material: CD4+ effector T cells (CD127+, CD25-, CD137-, CD154-) from PBMCs; culture status not recorded. The receptors were gathered from a human donor in good health. Both conserved end residues are part of each CDR3. D genes are given only for firm matches. Rows may omit the clone size; those that give it use once, few, many or a size class.

size	V	J	D	CDR3	DNA
.	TRBV27	TRBJ1-1	.	CASTAVGAVNTEAFF	TGTGCCAGCACCGCGGTGGGGGCAGTGAACACTGAAGCTTTCTTT
.	TRBV2	TRBJ2-1	.	CASSEGPLNEQFF	TGTGCCAGCAGTGAGGGGCCCCTGAATGAGCAGTTCTTC
.	TRBV28	TRBJ2-3	TRBD2	CASSRGLAGADTQYF	TGTGCCAGCAGCCGGGGACTAGCGGGAGCAGATACGCAGTATTTT
.	TRBV7-9	TRBJ2-4	.	CASSLAQAVGGKNIQYF	TGTGCCAGCAGCTTAGCGCAGGCCGTAGGAGGCAAAAACATTCAGTACTTC
.	TRBV6-6	TRBJ1-6	.	CASSLLTGGRSPLHF	TGTGCCAGCAGCCTACTGACAGGTGGCAGATCACCCCTCCACTTT
.	TRBV6-5	TRBJ2-3	.	CASSSYRDWGDTQYF	TGTGCCAGCAGTTCCTACCGGGACTGGGGAGATACGCAGTATTTT
.	TRBV5-8	TRBJ1-1	TRBD1	CASSTRTGEEAFF	TGTGCCAGCAGCACTCGAACAGGGGAAGAGGCTTTCTTT
once	TRBV10-3	TRBJ1-1	TRBD1	CATTGGNTEAFF	TGTGCCACTACAGGGGGCAACACTGAAGCTTTCTTT
.	TRBV6-5	TRBJ2-7	.	CASKGRGSDYEQYF	TGTGCCAGCAAAGGGAGAGGATCGGACTACGAGCAGTACTTC
.	TRBV7-2	TRBJ1-2	.	CASSQPGQKGSGYTF	TGTGCCAGCAGCCAACCGGGACAAAAGGGGTCTGGCTACACCTTC
.	TRBV27	TRBJ1-5	.	CASSLSGGSNQPQHF	TGTGCCAGCAGTTTATCCGGTGGAAGCAATCAGCCCCAGCATTTT
once	TRBV28	TRBJ2-7	.	CASSSGTVPSSYEQYF	TGTGCCAGCAGTTCTGGGACGGTTCCCAGCTCCTACGAGCAGTACTTC
once	TRBV28	TRBJ1-1	.	CASFRGTLNTEAFF	TGTGCCAGCTTCCGAGGGACCTTGAACACTGAAGCTTTCTTT
.	TRBV19	TRBJ2-5	.	CASSIVGLDQETQYF	TGTGCCAGTAGTATAGTAGGGCTAGACCAAGAGACCCAGTACTTC
.	TRBV5-1	TRBJ2-7	.	CASSTGELSYEQYF	TGCGCCAGCAGTACGGGAGAACTATCCTACGAGCAGTACTTC
.	TRBV19	TRBJ1-1	.	CASTPRGSGVFTEAFF	TGTGCCAGTACCCCCCGGGGCTCAGGGGTGTTTACTGAAGCTTTCTTT
.	TRBV15	TRBJ1-1	.	CATSRERRGGLNTEAFF	TGTGCCACCAGCAGAGAAAGGCGGGGGGGATTGAACACTGAAGCTTTCTTT
.	TRBV28	TRBJ1-1	TRBD1	CASSFHDRGTEAFF	TGTGCCAGCAGTTTCCACGACAGGGGAACTGAAGCTTTCTTT
few	TRBV7-7	TRBJ2-1	.	CASSKGTPFSYNEQFF	TGTGCTAGCAGCAAAGGGACTCCATTTTCCTACAATGAGCAGTTCTTC
.	TRBV5-5	TRBJ1-5	.	CASSPSGHQSNQPQHF	TGTGCCAGCAGCCCCTCGGGACACCAGAGCAATCAGCCCCAGCATTTT
.	TRBV6-1	TRBJ2-3	.	CASSEYFSLGDTQYF	TGTGCCAGCAGTGAATATTTTTCGCTTGGAGATACGCAGTATTTT
.	TRBV7-2	TRBJ2-3	.	CASSFGRVVAATQYF	TGTGCCAGCAGCTTTGGGCGGGTAGTAGCAGCCACGCAGTATTTT
.	TRBV5-1	TRBJ1-3	TRBD1	CASSLGRGKNTIYF	TGCGCCAGCAGCTTGGGCAGGGGGAAAAACACCATATATTTT
.	TRBV7-9	TRBJ2-7	.	CASSLEGTTPSEQYF	TGTGCCAGCAGCTTAGAGGGCACTACCCCCAGCGAGCAGTACTTC
once	TRBV6-5	TRBJ1-1	.	CASRLDGNTEAFF	TGTGCCAGCAGACTGGACGGGAACACTGAAGCTTTCTTT
once	TRBV9	TRBJ2-3	.	CASSVDGSTDTQYF	TGTGCCAGCAGCGTAGATGGGAGCACAGATACGCAGTATTTT
.	TRBV6-5	TRBJ1-1	.	CASSPGPLGAFF	TGTGCCAGCAGTCCCGGCCCCCTCGGGGCTTTCTTT
.	TRBV28	TRBJ2-5	.	CASSRDTSNQETQYF	TGTGCCAGCAGCCGGGACACCTCGAACCAAGAGACCCAGTACTTC
.	TRBV5-6	TRBJ1-4	.	CASSFGSDGEKLFF	TGTGCCAGCAGCTTCGGATCAGACGGTGAAAAACTGTTTTTT
.	TRBV18	TRBJ1-5	.	CASSPPDSLGNQPQHF	TGTGCCAGCTCACCACCGGACAGCCTTGGTAATCAGCCCCAGCATTTT
.	TRBV4-3	TRBJ2-3	TRBD2	CASSQIVVPSGSSTDTQYF	TGCGCCAGCAGCCAAATCGTTGTGCCTAGCGGGAGTAGCACAGATACGCAGTATTTT
.	TRBV19	TRBJ2-7	TRBD2	CASSISLAVTFSYEQYF	TGTGCCAGTAGTATATCTCTAGCGGTCACTTTCTCCTACGAGCAGTACTTC
.	TRBV7-2	TRBJ2-7	TRBD2	CASSLAGTSGMRGEQYF	TGTGCCAGCAGCTTAGCTGGGACTAGCGGGATGAGAGGAGAGCAGTACTTC
.	TRBV7-9	TRBJ1-1	.	CASSLGQLNTEAFF	TGTGCCAGCAGCTTAGGACAGTTGAACACTGAAGCTTTCTTT
.	TRBV28	TRBJ2-7	TRBD1	CASTMDRGSHEQYF	TGTGCCAGCACCATGGACAGGGGATCCCACGAGCAGTACTTC
.	TRBV19	TRBJ2-1	TRBD2	CASTTSLAGFYNEQFF	TGTGCCAGTACCACCTCTTTAGCGGGATTCTACAATGAGCAGTTCTTC
.	TRBV20-1	TRBJ2-1	.	CSARVINEQFF	TGCAGTGCCCGGGTTATCAATGAGCAGTTCTTC
.	TRBV6-5	TRBJ1-6	.	CASSYSLGSYNSPLHF	TGTGCCAGCAGTTACTCCTTGGGCAGCTATAATTCACCCCTCCACTTT
.	TRBV2	TRBJ2-7	TRBD1	CASTGTGSGMVSLSEQYF	TGTGCCAGCACCGGGACAGGGTCAGGCATGGTTTCCCTCTCCGAGCAGTACTTC